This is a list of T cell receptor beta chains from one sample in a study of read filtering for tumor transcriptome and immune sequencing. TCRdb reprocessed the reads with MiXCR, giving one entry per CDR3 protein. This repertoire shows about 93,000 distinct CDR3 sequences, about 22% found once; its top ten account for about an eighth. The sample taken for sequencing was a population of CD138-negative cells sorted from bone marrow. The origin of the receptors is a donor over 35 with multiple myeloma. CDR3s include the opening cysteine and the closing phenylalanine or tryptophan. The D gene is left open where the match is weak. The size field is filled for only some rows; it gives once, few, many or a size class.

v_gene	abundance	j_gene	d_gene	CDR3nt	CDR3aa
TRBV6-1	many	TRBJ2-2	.	TGTGCCAGCGGTGAAGGAAAAGCGAACACCGGGGAGCTGTTTTTT	CASGEGKANTGELFF
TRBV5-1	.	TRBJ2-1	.	TGCGCCAGCAGTGGACTAAACAATGGGCAGTTCTTC	CASSGLNNGQFF
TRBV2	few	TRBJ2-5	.	TGTGCCAGCAGGATGCGGACTGCCAAAGAGACCCAGTACTTC	CASRMRTAKETQYF
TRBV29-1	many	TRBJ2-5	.	TGCAGCGTCTACCAAGAGACCCAGTACTTC	CSVYQETQYF
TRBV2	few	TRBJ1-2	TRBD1	TGTGCCAGCAGACGGGACAGATATGGCTACACCTTC	CASRRDRYGYTF
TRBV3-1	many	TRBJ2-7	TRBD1	TGTGCCAGCAGCCCCGGACAGGGGGCCCCCTACGAGCAGTACTTC	CASSPGQGAPYEQYF
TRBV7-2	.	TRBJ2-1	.	TGTGCCAGCAGCTTGGGGGACCCCAGGTCTCCGTTCTTC	CASSLGDPRSPFF
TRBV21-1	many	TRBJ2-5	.	TGTGCCAGCACCACATTGTGGTTTGTCTTAGCGGGGGGGAAGACCCAGTACTTC	CASTTLWFVLAGGKTQYF
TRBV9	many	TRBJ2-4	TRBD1	TGTGCCAGCAGCGCTGGGACAGGATCAAACATTCAGTACTTC	CASSAGTGSNIQYF
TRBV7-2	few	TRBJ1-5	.	TGTGCCAGCAGCTTAGTTTCGGGGGGCAATCAGCCCCAGCATTTT	CASSLVSGGNQPQHF
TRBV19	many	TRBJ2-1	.	TGTGCCAGTAGTTTGCAGGGAGGCACCTACAATGAGCAGTTCTTC	CASSLQGGTYNEQFF
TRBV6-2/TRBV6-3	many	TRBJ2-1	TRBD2	TGTGCCAGCGGATTAGCGGGGGGGGCTCCGGAGCAGTTCTTC	CASGLAGGAPEQFF
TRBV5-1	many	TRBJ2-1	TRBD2	TGCGCCAGCAGCTTAACTAGCGGGGGGGCCCATGAGCAGTTCTTC	CASSLTSGGAHEQFF
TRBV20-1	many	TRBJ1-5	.	TGCAGTGCTATATCAGAGGGTAGCAATCAGCCCCAGCATTTT	CSAISEGSNQPQHF
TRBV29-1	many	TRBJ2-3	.	TGCAGCGGGGGCTCCACAGATACGCAGTATTTT	CSGGSTDTQYF
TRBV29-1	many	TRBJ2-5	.	TGCAGCCTATGCGGGTCAGAACAAGAGACCCAGTACTTC	CSLCGSEQETQYF
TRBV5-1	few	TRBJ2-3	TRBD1	TGCGCCAGCAGCCGGGACAGCTCTAGCACAGATACGCAGTATTTT	CASSRDSSSTDTQYF
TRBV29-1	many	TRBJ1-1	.	TGCAGCGTTGGGGGGGTTTCTGAAGCTTTCTTT	CSVGGVSEAFF
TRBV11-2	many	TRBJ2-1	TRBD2	TGTGCCAGCAGCTTAGAAGGCGGGGGACCATATGAGCAGTTCTTC	CASSLEGGGPYEQFF
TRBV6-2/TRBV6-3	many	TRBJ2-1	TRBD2	TGTGCCAGCAGTCCCCGACTAGCGGAGCAGTTCTTC	CASSPRLAEQFF
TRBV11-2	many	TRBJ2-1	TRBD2	TGTGCCAGCAGCGCCGGACTAGCGGGGGGCTACAATGAGCAGTTCTTC	CASSAGLAGGYNEQFF
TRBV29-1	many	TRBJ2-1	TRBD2	TGCAGCGTTGGCTTAGCGGGGGTTAGCTCCTACAATGAGCAGTTCTTC	CSVGLAGVSSYNEQFF
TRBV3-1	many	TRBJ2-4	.	TGTGCCAGCAGCCAAGATTACGGACGGAAAAACATTCAGTACTTC	CASSQDYGRKNIQYF
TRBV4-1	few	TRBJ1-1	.	TGCGCCAGCAGCCAACTCCCACCCGTTATGAACACTGAAGCTTTCTTT	CASSQLPPVMNTEAFF
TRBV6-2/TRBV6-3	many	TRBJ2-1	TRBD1	TGTGCCAGCAGTTACGCGACAGGGGGCCGGAGTGAGCAGTTCTTC	CASSYATGGRSEQFF
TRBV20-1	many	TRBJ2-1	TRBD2	TGCAGTGCTAGGGGACTAGCGGGGAAGGGGGATGAGCAGTTCTTC	CSARGLAGKGDEQFF
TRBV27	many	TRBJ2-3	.	TGTGCCAGCAGTCAGGAGGCCACAGATACGCAGTATTTT	CASSQEATDTQYF
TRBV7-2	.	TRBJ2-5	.	TGTGCCAGCAGCCGGAAGGGGGGCCCTCTGGAGACCCAGTACTTC	CASSRKGGPLETQYF
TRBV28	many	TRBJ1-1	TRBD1	TGTGCCAGCAGAATCCGGGGACAGACCTTCAACACTGAAGCTTTCTTT	CASRIRGQTFNTEAFF
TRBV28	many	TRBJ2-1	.	TGTGCCAGCAGTTTATTAAGGGGCTACAATGAGCAGTTCTTC	CASSLLRGYNEQFF
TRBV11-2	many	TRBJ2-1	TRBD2	TGTGCCAGCAGCTCCCAGGCTAGCGGGGCTTACAATGAGCAGTTCTTC	CASSSQASGAYNEQFF
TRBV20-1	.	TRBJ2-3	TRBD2	TGCAGTGCTAGAGATCATATGGGGCGGGGGAGCACAGATACGCAGTATTTT	CSARDHMGRGSTDTQYF
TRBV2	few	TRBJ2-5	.	TGTGCCAGCAGCTCGTACGGAGGCGAGACCCAGTACTTC	CASSSYGGETQYF
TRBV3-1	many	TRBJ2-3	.	TGTGCCAGCAGCCAAGAGCGGGGAGGTACGCAGTATTTT	CASSQERGGTQYF
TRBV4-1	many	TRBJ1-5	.	TGCGCCAGCAGCCAAGATCTTATTCAGCCCCAGCATTTT	CASSQDLIQPQHF
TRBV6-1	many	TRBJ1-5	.	TGTGCCAGCAGTGACCAGGGCCGAAATCAGCCCCAGCATTTT	CASSDQGRNQPQHF
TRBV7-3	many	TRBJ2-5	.	TGTGCCAGCAGGGTGTCGGGGCAAGGAGAGACCCAGTACTTC	CASRVSGQGETQYF
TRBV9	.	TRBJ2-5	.	TGTGCCAGCAGCGTCCAGGGGCAGCCGGGAGAGACCCAGTACTTC	CASSVQGQPGETQYF
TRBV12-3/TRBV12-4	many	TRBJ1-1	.	TGTGCCAGCAGGGGGTTCGCGGCGAACACTGAAGCTTTCTTT	CASRGFAANTEAFF
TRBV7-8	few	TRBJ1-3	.	TGTGCCAGCAGCCCTTATTCTTCTGGAAACACCATATATTTT	CASSPYSSGNTIYF
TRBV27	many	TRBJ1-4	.	TGTGCCAGCAGGGTAAATGGCAGAAATAATGAAAAACTGTTTTTT	CASRVNGRNNEKLFF
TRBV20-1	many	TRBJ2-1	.	TGCAGTGCTGGCAGGGGATCCTACAATGAGCAGTTCTTC	CSAGRGSYNEQFF
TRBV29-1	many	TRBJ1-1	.	TGCAGCACCCGACAGAATCGCGCTGAAGCTTTCTTT	CSTRQNRAEAFF
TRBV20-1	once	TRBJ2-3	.	TGCAGTGCTAGAGGCGGCGGGTCTAGCACAGATACGCAGTATTTT	CSARGGGSSTDTQYF
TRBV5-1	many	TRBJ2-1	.	TGCGCCAGCAGTTCTAGTCCGGGGCCCTACAATGAGCAGTTCTTC	CASSSSPGPYNEQFF
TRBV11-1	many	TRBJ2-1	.	TGTGCCAGCAGCTTAGCGCGATGGGGGCCCTACAATGAGCAGTTCTTC	CASSLARWGPYNEQFF
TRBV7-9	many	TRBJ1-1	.	TGTGCCAGCAGCAGGGGACTCCCTGAAGCTTTCTTT	CASSRGLPEAFF
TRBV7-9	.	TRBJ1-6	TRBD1	TGTGCCAGCAGCTCCGGACAGGGGGCTCGTTCACCCCTCCACTTT	CASSSGQGARSPLHF
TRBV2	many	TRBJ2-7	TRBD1	TGTGCCAGCAGTGGTCAGACAGGGGTATACGAGCAGTACTTC	CASSGQTGVYEQYF
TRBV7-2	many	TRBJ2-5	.	TGTGCCAGCAGCTTAGACTCTGCGGGATCAATAGGGACCCAGTACTTC	CASSLDSAGSIGTQYF
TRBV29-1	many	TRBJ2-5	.	TGCAGCGTTGAGACGGCGAGAAGAGAGACCCAGTACTTC	CSVETARRETQYF
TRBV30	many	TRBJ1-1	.	TGTGCCTGGAGTCAAAGGGGGAACACTGAAGCTTTCTTT	CAWSQRGNTEAFF
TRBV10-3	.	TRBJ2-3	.	TGTGCCATCAGTGAGTCGACTCGTGGGGCCGGATGGGATACGCAGTATTTT	CAISESTRGAGWDTQYF
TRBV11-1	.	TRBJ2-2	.	TGTGCCAGCAGGCAAAGACAGCCCGGGGAGCTGTTTTTT	CASRQRQPGELFF